The T cell receptor beta chain under discussion was sequenced for a study of blood T cell repertoires in COVID-19. Turning to the study itself: The origin of the acute and convalescent COVID-19 samples was the United States, Italy and Spain. Sources were T cells, B-cell-depleted T cells, or PBMCs; the material itself was cDNA or gDNA.

V dropped 3 bases and J dropped 4; count of bases not matched to a gene: 1. Germline CDR1 and CDR2: KGHDR and SFDVKD. CDR3 length equals 14 residues. In the authors' workflow: Amplification from reference gene primers served as the basis for estimated nucleated cell counts. The data were produced by immunoSEQ multiplex PCR, yet TCRdb's version contains in-frame clones alone and is incomplete. V and J calls and clone size follow that table, whereas D and trimming were derived from the DNA. The data contain some 200,000 clones, approximately 87% of them singletons. Sequenced input: peripheral blood. The genes are TRBV24-1 and TRBJ2-3, with TRBD1 matching over 9 bases. This TCR was recovered from a woman younger than 35 who had recovered from COVID-19. In DNA, the CDR3 is TGTGCCACCAGTGATGGGACAGGGCCAGATACGCAGTATTTT. This translates into CATSDGTGPDTQYF.